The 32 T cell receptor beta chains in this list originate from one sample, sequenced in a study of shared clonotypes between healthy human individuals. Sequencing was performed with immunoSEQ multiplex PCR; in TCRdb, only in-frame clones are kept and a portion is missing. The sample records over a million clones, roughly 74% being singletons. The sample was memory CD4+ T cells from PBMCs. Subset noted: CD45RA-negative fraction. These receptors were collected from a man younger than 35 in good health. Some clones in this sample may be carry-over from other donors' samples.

The CDR3 loop reads CASSLGGYTF. The CDR3 DNA reads TGTGCCAGCAGTTTGGGTGGCTACACCTTC. This chain connects TRBV28 to TRBJ1-2, with D unclear. Germline V lookup: CDR1 MDHEN, CDR2 SYDVKM. V was pared by 3 bases and J by 7 bases, with 3 bases between. This CDR3 is 10 amino acids long.

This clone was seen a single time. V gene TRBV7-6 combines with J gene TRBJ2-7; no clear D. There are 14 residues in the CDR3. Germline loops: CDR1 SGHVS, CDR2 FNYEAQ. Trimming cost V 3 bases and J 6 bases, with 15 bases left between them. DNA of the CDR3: TGTGCCAGCAGCTTGTTCGGGTCCAGAGGCGAGCAGTACTTC. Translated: CASSLFGSRGEQYF.

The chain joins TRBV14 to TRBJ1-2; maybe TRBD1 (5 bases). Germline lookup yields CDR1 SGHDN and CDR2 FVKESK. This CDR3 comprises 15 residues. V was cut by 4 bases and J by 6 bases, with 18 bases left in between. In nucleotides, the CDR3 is TGTGCCAGCAGCCCACTCCTGGGGGGGAGAAATGGCTACACCTTC. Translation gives CASSPLLGGRNGYTF. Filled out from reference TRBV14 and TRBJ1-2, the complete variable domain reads EAGVTQFPSHSVIEKGQTVTLRCDPISGHDNLYWYRRVMGKEIKFLLHFVKESKQDESGMPNNRFLAERTGGTYSTLKVQPAELEDSGVYFCASSPLLGGRNGYTFGSGTRLTVV.

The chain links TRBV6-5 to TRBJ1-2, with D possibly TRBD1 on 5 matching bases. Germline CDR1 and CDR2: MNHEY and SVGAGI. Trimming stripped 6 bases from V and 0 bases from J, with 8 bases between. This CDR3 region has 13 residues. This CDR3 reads CASRGVANYGYTF. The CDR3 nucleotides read TGTGCCAGCAGGGGGGTTGCTAACTATGGCTACACCTTC.

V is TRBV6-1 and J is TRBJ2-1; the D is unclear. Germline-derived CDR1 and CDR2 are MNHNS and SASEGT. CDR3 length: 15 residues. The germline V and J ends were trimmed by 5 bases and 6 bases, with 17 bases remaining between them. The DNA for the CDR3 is TGTGCCAGCAGTCTTACCGAGCTGGGCGGCAATGAGCAGTTCTTC. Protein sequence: CASSLTELGGNEQFF.

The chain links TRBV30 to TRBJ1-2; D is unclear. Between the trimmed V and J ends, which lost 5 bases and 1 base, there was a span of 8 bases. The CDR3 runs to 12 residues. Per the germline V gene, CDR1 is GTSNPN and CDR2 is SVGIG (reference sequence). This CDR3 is CAWWTGNYGYTF. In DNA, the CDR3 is TGTGCCTGGTGGACGGGTAACTATGGCTACACCTTC.

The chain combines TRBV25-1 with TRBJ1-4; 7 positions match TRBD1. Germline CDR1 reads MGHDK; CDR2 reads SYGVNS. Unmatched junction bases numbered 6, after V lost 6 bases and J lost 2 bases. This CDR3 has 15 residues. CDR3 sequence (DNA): TGTGCCAGCAGGGCACCAGGGGGGACTAATGAAAAACTGTTTTTT. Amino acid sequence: CASRAPGGTNEKLFF.

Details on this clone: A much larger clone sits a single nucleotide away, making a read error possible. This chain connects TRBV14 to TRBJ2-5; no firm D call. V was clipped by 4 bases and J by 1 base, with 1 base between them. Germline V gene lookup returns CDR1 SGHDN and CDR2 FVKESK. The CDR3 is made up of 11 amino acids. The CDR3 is CASSPQETQYF. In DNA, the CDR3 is TGTGCCAGCAGCCCCCAAGAGACCCAGTACTTC.

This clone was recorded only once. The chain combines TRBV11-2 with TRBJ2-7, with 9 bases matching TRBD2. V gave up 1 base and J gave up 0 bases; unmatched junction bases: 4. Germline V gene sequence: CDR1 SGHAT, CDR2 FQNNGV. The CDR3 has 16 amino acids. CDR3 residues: CASSLGSAGGSYEQYF. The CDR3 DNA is TGTGCCAGCAGCTTAGGATCAGCGGGAGGCTCCTACGAGCAGTACTTC.

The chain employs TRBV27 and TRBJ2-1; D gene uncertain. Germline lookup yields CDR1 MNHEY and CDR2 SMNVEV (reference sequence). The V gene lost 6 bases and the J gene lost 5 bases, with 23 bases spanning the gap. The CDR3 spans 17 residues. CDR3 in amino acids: CASSLTPARSLDNEQFF. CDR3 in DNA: TGTGCCAGCAGCCTAACCCCCGCGCGGTCCCTGGACAATGAGCAGTTCTTC.

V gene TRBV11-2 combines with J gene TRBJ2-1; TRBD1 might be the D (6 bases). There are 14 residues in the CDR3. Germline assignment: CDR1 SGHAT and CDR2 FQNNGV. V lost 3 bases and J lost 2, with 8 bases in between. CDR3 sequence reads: CASSFRDTYNEQFF. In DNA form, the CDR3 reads TGTGCCAGCAGCTTCCGGGACACCTACAATGAGCAGTTCTTC.

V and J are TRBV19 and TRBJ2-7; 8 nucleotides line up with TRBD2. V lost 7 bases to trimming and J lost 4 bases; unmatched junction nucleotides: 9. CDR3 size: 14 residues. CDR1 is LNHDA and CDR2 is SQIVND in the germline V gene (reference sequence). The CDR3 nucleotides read TGTGCCAGTACTCCCGGGGGGGCCATTTACGAGCAGTACTTC. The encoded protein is CASTPGGAIYEQYF. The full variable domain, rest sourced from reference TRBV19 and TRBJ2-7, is DGGITQSPKYLFRKEGQNVTLSCEQNLNHDAMYWYRQDPGQGLRLIYYSQIVNDFQKGDIAEGYSVSREKKESFPLTVTSAQKNPTAFYLCASTPGGAIYEQYFGPGTRLTVT.

CDR3 sequence reads: CASSVVPQETQYF. The CDR3, as DNA: TGTGCCAGCAGTGTTGTCCCCCAGGAGACCCAGTACTTC. V usage is TRBV2 and J usage is TRBJ2-5; no definite D call. V was shortened by 4 bases and J by 5 bases, with 11 bases between the two germline ends. There are 13 residues in the CDR3. Per the germline V gene, CDR1 is SNHLY and CDR2 is FYNNEI. Full variable domain (outside the CDR3, taken from reference TRBV2 and TRBJ2-5): EPEVTQTPSHQVTQMGQEVILRCVPISNHLYFYWYRQILGQKVEFLVSFYNNEISEKSEIFDDQFSVERPDGSNFTLKIRSTKLEDSAMYFCASSVVPQETQYFGPGTRLLVL.

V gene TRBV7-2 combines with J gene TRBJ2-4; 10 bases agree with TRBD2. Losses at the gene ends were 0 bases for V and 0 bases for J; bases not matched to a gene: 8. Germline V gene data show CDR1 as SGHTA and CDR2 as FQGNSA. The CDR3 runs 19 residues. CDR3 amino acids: CASSLAVIAGGLAKNIQYF. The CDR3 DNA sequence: TGTGCCAGCAGCTTAGCGGTGATAGCGGGAGGTCTAGCCAAAAACATTCAGTACTTC.

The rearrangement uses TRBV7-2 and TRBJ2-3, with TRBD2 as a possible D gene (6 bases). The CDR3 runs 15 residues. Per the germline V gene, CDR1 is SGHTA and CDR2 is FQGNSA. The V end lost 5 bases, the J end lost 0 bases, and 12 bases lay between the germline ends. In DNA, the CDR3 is TGTGCCAGCAGCATCTCCGGGACTAGCACAGATACGCAGTATTTT. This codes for CASSISGTSTDTQYF.

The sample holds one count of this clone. CDR3 DNA sequence: TGTGCCAGCAGCCCCCCCCCGCAGACTCTGAACTATGGCTACACCTTC. This encodes CASSPPPQTLNYGYTF. V usage is TRBV28 and J usage is TRBJ1-2; D gene unclear. V dropped 6 bases and J dropped 2 bases, with 19 bases sitting between them. Germline CDR1 reads MDHEN; CDR2 reads SYDVKM. This CDR3 has 16 amino acids.

CDR3 amino acids: CASSLNPGGVTQYF. CDR3 bases: TGTGCCAGCAGCTTAAACCCCGGGGGCGTTACGCAGTATTTT. The V call is TRBV7-3, the J call TRBJ2-3; D is tentatively TRBD1 or TRBD2 (6 bases each). CDR1 and CDR2 from the germline V gene are SGHTA and FQGTGA. The germline V and J ends were trimmed by 1 base and 8 bases, with 13 bases remaining between them. The CDR3 has 14 residues. Together with reference TRBV7-3 and TRBJ2-3, the CDR3 gives the full variable domain: GAGVSQTPSNKVTEKGKYVELRCDPISGHTALYWYRQSLGQGPEFLIYFQGTGAADDSGLPNDRFFAVRPEGSVSTLKIQRTERGDSAVYLCASSLNPGGVTQYFGPGTRLTVL.

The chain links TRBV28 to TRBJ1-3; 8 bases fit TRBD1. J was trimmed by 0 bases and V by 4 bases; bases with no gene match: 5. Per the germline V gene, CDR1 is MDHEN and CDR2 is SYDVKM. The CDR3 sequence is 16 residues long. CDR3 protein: CASSSTGAASGNTIYF. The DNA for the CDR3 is TGTGCCAGCAGTTCGACAGGGGCGGCCTCTGGAAACACCATATATTTT. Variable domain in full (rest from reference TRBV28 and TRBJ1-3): DVKVTQSSRYLVKRTGEKVFLECVQDMDHENMFWYRQDPGLGLRLIYFSYDVKMKEKGDIPEGYSVSREKKERFSLILESASTNQTSMYLCASSSTGAASGNTIYFGEGSWLTVV.

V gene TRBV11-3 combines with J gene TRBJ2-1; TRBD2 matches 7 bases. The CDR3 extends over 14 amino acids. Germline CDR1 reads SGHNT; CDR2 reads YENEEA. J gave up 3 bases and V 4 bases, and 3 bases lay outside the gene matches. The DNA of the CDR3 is TGTGCCAGCAGCTGGGCTAGCGGCTACAATGAGCAGTTCTTC. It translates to CASSWASGYNEQFF.

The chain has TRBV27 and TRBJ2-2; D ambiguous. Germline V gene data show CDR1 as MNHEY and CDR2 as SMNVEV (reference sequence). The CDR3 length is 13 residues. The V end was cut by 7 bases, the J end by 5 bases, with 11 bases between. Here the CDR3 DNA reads TGTGCCAGCACCCCCCTACATACCGGGGAGCTGTTTTTT. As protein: CASTPLHTGELFF.

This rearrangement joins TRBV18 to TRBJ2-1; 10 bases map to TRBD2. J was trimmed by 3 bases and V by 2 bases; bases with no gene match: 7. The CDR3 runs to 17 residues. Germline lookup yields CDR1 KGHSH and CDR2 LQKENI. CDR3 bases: TGTGCCAGCTCACCATCAGCTAGCGGGAGCTTCTACAATGAGCAGTTCTTC. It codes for CASSPSASGSFYNEQFF.

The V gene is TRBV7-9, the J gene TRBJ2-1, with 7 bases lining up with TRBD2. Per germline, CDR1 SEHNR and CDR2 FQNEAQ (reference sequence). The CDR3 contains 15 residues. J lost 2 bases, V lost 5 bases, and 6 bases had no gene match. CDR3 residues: CASSPLADTYNEQFF. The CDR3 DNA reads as TGTGCCAGCAGCCCCCTAGCGGATACCTACAATGAGCAGTTCTTC.

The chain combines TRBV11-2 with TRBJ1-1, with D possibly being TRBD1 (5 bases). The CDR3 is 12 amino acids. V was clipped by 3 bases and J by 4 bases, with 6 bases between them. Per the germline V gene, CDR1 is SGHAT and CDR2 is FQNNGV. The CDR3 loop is CASSFTGTEAFF. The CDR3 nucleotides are TGTGCCAGCAGCTTCACAGGCACTGAAGCTTTCTTT. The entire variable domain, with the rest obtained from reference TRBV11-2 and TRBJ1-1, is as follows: EAGVAQSPRYKIIEKRQSVAFWCNPISGHATLYWYQQILGQGPKLLIQFQNNGVVDDSQLPKDRFSAERLKGVDSTLKIQPAKLEDSAVYLCASSFTGTEAFFGQGTRLTVV.

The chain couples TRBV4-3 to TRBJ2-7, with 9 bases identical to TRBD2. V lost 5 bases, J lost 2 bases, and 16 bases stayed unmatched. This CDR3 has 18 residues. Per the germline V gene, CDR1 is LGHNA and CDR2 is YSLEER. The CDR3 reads CASSARFGGSGGTYEQYF. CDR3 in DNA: TGCGCCAGCAGCGCGAGATTTGGGGGTAGCGGGGGAACCTACGAGCAGTACTTC.

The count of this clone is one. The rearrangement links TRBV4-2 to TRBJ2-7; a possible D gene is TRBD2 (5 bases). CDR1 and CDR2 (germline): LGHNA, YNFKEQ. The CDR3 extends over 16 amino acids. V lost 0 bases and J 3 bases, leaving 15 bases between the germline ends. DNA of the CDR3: TGTGCCAGCAGCCAAGAGCAGGCGGGCAGGCACTACGAGCAGTACTTC. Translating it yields CASSQEQAGRHYEQYF.

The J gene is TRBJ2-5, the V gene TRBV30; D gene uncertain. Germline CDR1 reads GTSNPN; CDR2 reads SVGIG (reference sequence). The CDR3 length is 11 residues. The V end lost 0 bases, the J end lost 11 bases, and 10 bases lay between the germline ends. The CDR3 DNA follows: TGTGCCTGGAGTGTAACCCTAGAGCAGTACTTC. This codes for CAWSVTLEQYF.

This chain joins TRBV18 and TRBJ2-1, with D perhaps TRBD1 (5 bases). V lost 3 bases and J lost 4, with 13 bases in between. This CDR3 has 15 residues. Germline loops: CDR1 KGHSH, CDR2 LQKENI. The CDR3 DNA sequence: TGTGCCAGCTCACCCGGACAAGGGGCATACAATGAGCAGTTCTTC. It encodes CASSPGQGAYNEQFF.

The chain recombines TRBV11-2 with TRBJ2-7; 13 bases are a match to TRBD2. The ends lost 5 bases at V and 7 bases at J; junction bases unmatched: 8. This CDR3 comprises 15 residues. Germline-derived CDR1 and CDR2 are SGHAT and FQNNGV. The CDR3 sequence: CASSEPLAGGLEQYF. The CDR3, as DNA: TGTGCCAGCAGCGAGCCACTAGCGGGAGGGTTGGAGCAGTACTTC.

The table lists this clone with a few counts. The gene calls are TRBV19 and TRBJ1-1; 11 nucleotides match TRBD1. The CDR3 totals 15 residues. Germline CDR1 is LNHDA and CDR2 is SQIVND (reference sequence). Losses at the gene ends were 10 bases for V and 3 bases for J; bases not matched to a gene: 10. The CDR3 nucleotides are TGTGCCACCCGGGACAGGGGGAATGGGTACACTGAAGCTTTCTTT. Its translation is CATRDRGNGYTEAFF.

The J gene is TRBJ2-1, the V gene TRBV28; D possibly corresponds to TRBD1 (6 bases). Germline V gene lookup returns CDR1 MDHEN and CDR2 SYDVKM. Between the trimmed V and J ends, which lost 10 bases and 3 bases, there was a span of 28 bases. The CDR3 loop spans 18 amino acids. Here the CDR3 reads CATVDPGAREYFYNEQFF. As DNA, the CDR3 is TGTGCCACCGTCGACCCAGGGGCACGAGAGTACTTCTACAATGAGCAGTTCTTC.

The CDR3 sequence: CASSFPSQGPRVMFF. In DNA, the CDR3 is TGTGCCAGCAGTTTCCCGTCGCAGGGACCAAGGGTGATGTTCTTC. The J gene is TRBJ2-1, the V gene TRBV27; D is perhaps TRBD1 or TRBD2 (5 bases each). The CDR3 is made up of 15 amino acids. The germline gives CDR1 MNHEY, CDR2 SMNVEV (reference sequence). V was trimmed by 3 bases and J by 15 bases, leaving 24 bases between them.

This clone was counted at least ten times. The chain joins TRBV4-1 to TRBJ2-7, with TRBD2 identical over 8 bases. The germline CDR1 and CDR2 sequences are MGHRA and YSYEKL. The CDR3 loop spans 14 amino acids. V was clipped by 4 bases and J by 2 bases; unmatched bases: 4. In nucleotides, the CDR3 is TGCGCCAGCAGCCGGACAGCGGGAGCCTACGAGCAGTACTTC. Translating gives CASSRTAGAYEQYF.